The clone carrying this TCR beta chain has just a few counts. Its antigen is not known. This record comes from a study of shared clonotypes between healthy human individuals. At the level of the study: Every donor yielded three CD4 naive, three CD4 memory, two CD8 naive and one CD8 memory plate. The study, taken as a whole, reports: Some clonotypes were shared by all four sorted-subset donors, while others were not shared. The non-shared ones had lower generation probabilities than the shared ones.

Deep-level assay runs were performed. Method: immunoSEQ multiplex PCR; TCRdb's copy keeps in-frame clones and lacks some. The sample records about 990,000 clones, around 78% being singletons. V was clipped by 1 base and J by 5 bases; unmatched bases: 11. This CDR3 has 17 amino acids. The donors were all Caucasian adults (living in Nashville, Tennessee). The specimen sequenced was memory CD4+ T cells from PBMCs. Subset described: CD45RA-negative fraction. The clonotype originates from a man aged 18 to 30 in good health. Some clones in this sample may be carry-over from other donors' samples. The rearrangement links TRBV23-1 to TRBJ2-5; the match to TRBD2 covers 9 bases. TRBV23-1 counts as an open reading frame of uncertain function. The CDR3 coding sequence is TGCGCCAGCAGTCAATATCATGAGCGGGAGGCCGGGGAGACCCAGTACTTC. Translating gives CASSQYHEREAGETQYF.